Sequencing of this T cell receptor beta chain was carried out in a study of blood T cells in healthy people across ages. General study results and limits: Diversity of TCR beta correlated strongly with naive T cell percentage. Per million T cells, TCR beta diversity dropped roughly linearly as age increased. Using unsorted PBMCs precluded a conclusive naive versus antigen-experienced comparison.

In the case of this clonotype: Its antigen is still unknown.

A second roughly 6 to 12 cycle PCR used barcoded and J-beta primers. Researchers report that each sample yielded at least 2.5 million CDR3-containing paired-end reads. One entry per CDR3 protein, called by TCRdb with MiXCR from the 5' RACE reads. The table records about 1.5 million distinct CDR3 sequences, approximately 43% of them present only once. CDR1 and CDR2 (germline): SGDLS, YYNGEE. V lost 0 bases, J lost 1 base, and 6 bases stayed unmatched. This CDR3 comprises 17 residues. The clonotype comes from a woman aged 18 to 35 in good health. This chain joins TRBV9 and TRBJ2-2, with 7 bases that match TRBD2. Sequenced sample: blood. CDR3: CASSVEVAGVNTGELFF. CDR3 nucleotides: TGTGCCAGCAGCGTAGAAGTGGCGGGGGTGAACACCGGGGAGCTGTTTTTT.